The rows below give T cell receptor beta chains drawn from one sample of a study of Ad26.COV2.S vaccination and SARS-CoV-2 variants. The repertoire was sequenced with immunoSEQ multiplex PCR; TCRdb's copy has only in-frame clones and lacks some. The sample has over 85,000 clones, around 80% seen once. The sequenced sample was peripheral blood, obtained after recovery from COVID-19. These receptor sequences come from a human donor who had recovered from COVID-19. The CDR3 runs from the conserved cysteine through the conserved F or W. A D gene is named only where the DNA matches it firmly. Clone sizes are given selectively: once, few, many, or a class where the clone is expanded.

j_gene,abundance,v_gene,d_gene,CDR3nt,CDR3aa
TRBJ2-6,-,TRBV6-5,TRBD1,TGTGCCAGCAGACGGGACAGGTCTGGGGCCAACGTCCTGACTTTC,CASRRDRSGANVLTF
TRBJ1-1,-,TRBV5-5,-,TGTGCCAGCAGCTTGGACCCTAGGGCTTTCTTT,CASSLDPRAFF
TRBJ1-2,-,TRBV5-6,TRBD1,TGTGCCAGCAGCTTGGTCGGCCGACAGGGGGTTTATGGCTACACCTTC,CASSLVGRQGVYGYTF
TRBJ2-7,-,TRBV20-1,-,TGCAGTGTGGCAGGGAACTACGAGCAGTACTTC,CSVAGNYEQYF
TRBJ2-1,-,TRBV19,TRBD2,TGTGCCAGTAGCCTCAGCGGGGGGGCCCACAATGAGCAGTTCTTC,CASSLSGGAHNEQFF
TRBJ2-1,-,TRBV5-1,TRBD2,TGCGCCAGCAGCCCGGGGACTAGCGGGGGGTGGGATGAGCAGTTCTTC,CASSPGTSGGWDEQFF
TRBJ2-3,-,TRBV9,-,TGTGCCAGCAGCGTTGCGGGCTATCCTACAGATACGCAGTATTTT,CASSVAGYPTDTQYF
TRBJ1-3,-,TRBV11-2,-,TGTGCCAGCAGCAAAGGAAACACCATATATTTT,CASSKGNTIYF
TRBJ2-1,few,TRBV5-1,-,TGCGCCAGCAGCTTGGGGGACTCCTCCAATGAGCAGTTCTTC,CASSLGDSSNEQFF
TRBJ2-7,-,TRBV30,-,TGTGCCTGGGAGAAGGGGACGATCTACGAGCAGTACTTC,CAWEKGTIYEQYF
TRBJ2-3,-,TRBV7-3,TRBD2,TGTGCCAGCAGCTTACTCGGGGGGGGCACAGATACGCAGTATTTT,CASSLLGGGTDTQYF
TRBJ1-4,-,TRBV6-5,TRBD1,TGTGCCAGCAGTCCCGGGACAGTTTCTGTGGATTGGTTTTTT,CASSPGTVSVDWFF
TRBJ2-7,-,TRBV6-2/TRBV6-3,-,TGTGCCAGCAGTTCTTGGGGATACGAGCAGTACTTC,CASSSWGYEQYF
TRBJ2-5,-,TRBV7-9,TRBD1,TGTGCCAGCAGCCGCAGGGGGCTGTTAGGGGAGACCCAGTACTTC,CASSRRGLLGETQYF
TRBJ2-2,-,TRBV9,-,TGTGCCAGCAGCGTAGGGGGGATCACCGGGGAGCTGTTTTTT,CASSVGGITGELFF
TRBJ2-5,-,TRBV30,TRBD2,TGTGCCTGGAGAAGTGGGGAGGGAGAGACCCAGTACTTC,CAWRSGEGETQYF
TRBJ2-2,once,TRBV5-4,-,TGTGCCAGCAGCTTGAGGACCACAAACACCGGGGAGCTGTTTTTT,CASSLRTTNTGELFF
TRBJ1-2,-,TRBV4-1,-,TGCGCCAGCAGCCAAGGGGATAACTATGGCTACACCTTC,CASSQGDNYGYTF
TRBJ2-7,-,TRBV10-2,TRBD2,TGCGCCAGCAGAAACCACTCTAGCGGGGGGTTTTACGAGCAGTACTTC,CASRNHSSGGFYEQYF
TRBJ2-2,-,TRBV10-1,-,TGCGCCAGCAGGGCCACGACGAACACCGGGGAGCTGTTTTTT,CASRATTNTGELFF
TRBJ1-1,-,TRBV7-2,-,TGTGCCAGCACCTTCAGCCGGGCCACTAACACTGAAGCTTTCTTT,CASTFSRATNTEAFF
TRBJ2-1,once,TRBV24-1,TRBD2,TGTGCCACCAGTGATCCGGGGGGGTCCGGCAATGAGCAGTTCTTC,CATSDPGGSGNEQFF